A single T cell receptor beta chain is shown here with its context. Its specificity is unknown. This same CDR3 is encoded by further DNA sequences in the sample. The data were taken from a study of shared clonotypes between healthy human individuals. Study overall: Three plates each covered CD4 naive and memory; CD8 naive two, CD8 memory one.

Recent vaccinations or acute infections were absent in the healthy HIV-negative adult donors. Study outcomes and limitations: Around 5% of naive CD4 clonotypes were common to a handful of donors.

The authors distributed each subset's genomic DNA evenly over several immunoSEQ plates. Profiled with immunoSEQ multiplex PCR; TCRdb holds only in-frame clones, not every one. This sample has over a million clones, with around three quarters found just once. CDR1 is DFQATT and CDR2 is SNEGSKA in the germline V gene (reference sequence). The V and J ends lost 3 bases and 4 bases respectively, with 6 bases between them. The CDR3 is made up of 11 amino acids. The clonotype comes from a man younger than 30 in good health. Some clones in this sample may be carry-over from other donors' samples. The rearrangement joins TRBV20-1 to TRBJ1-2; D possibly corresponds to TRBD1 (5 bases). Sequenced: memory CD4+ T cells from PBMCs. Subset noted: CD45RA-negative fraction. This CDR3 is CSARQGYGYTF. CDR3 DNA sequence: TGCAGTGCTAGGCAGGGCTATGGCTACACCTTC.